This TCR beta chain emerged from a study of shared clonotypes between healthy human individuals. Using immunoSEQ multiplex PCR, the repertoire was profiled, and TCRdb retains in-frame clones only, with some absent. Among about 680,000 clones, 55% to 75% were seen once, and the ten largest hold less than 2%. This clone was detected a few times. This sequence originates from a woman younger than 45 in good health. The sequencing sample was made of memory CD4+ T cells sorted from blood. The subset was: CD45RA-negative fraction.

CDR3 sequence reads: CASSLKGALHEQYF. CDR3 bases: TGTGCCAGTAGCCTCAAGGGGGCTCTACACGAGCAGTACTTC. The chain uses TRBV19 and TRBJ2-7, with TRBD1 matching 7 bases. The CDR3 spans 14 residues. The ends lost 6 bases at V and 5 bases at J; junction bases unmatched: 10. CDR1 is LNHDA, CDR2 SQIVND, per germline (reference sequence).